A single sample gave rise to the 32 T cell receptor beta chains below, sequenced in a study of blood T cell repertoires in COVID-19. Sequencing was performed with immunoSEQ multiplex PCR; in TCRdb, only in-frame clones are kept and a portion is missing. The sample lists roughly 55,000 clones; 83% were seen once. The material sequenced was peripheral blood. The receptors were sampled from a woman aged 55-69 years with acute or convalescent COVID-19.

This chain links TRBV5-3 with TRBJ2-3; 8 nucleotides agree with TRBD2. TRBV5-3 is reported as an ORF; its role is uncertain. CDR3 size: 15 residues. V lost 0 bases and J lost 6; bases outside the gene matches: 6. CDR3: CARSLDSGSRDTQYF. The CDR3 coding sequence is TGTGCCAGAAGCTTGGACAGCGGGAGCAGGGATACGCAGTATTTT.

This clone was observed a handful of times. The chain employs TRBV5-1 and TRBJ1-1; D might be TRBD1 (6 bases). The germline V gene has CDR1 SGHRS and CDR2 YFSETQ. The length of the CDR3 is 15 residues. V lost 3 bases and J lost 7, with 19 bases in between. The CDR3 sequence: CASSSGGPERNEAFF. CDR3 bases: TGCGCCAGCAGCTCTGGGGGCCCCGAGAGAAATGAAGCTTTCTTT.

The genes are TRBV11-3 and TRBJ1-5, with D unresolved. This CDR3 has 15 amino acids. The V gene lost 5 bases and the J gene lost 4 bases, with 15 bases spanning the gap. Per germline, CDR1 SGHNT and CDR2 YENEEA. The CDR3 sequence: CASSPFIGENQPQHF. CDR3 DNA sequence: TGTGCCAGCAGCCCATTCATCGGGGAAAATCAGCCCCAGCATTTT.

This sequence joins TRBV4-2 and TRBJ2-1; no definite D call. Germline loops: CDR1 LGHNA, CDR2 YNFKEQ. The CDR3 extends over 13 amino acids. V shed 4 bases and J shed 9 bases, with 13 bases lying between them. The CDR3 DNA reads TGTGCCAGCAGCCCGAACCCAGGTAGTGAGCAGTTCTTC. Protein sequence: CASSPNPGSEQFF.

The chain joins TRBV5-4 to TRBJ2-1; TRBD2 matches at 14 bases. The V gene's germline CDR1 is SGHNT and CDR2 YYREEE (reference sequence). The V and J ends lost 4 bases and 7 bases, in that order; junction bases with no gene match: 13. This CDR3 is built from 18 residues. CDR3 bases: TGTGCCAGCAGCCCAAGCCCCCCGACTAGCGGGGGGGCAAATGAGCAGTTCTTC. The encoded protein is CASSPSPPTSGGANEQFF.

This clone was detected only once. The chain recombines TRBV5-1 with TRBJ1-4; no firm D call. The CDR3 loop spans 15 amino acids. CDR1 SGHRS and CDR2 YFSETQ come from the germline V gene. Trimming cost V 0 bases and J 5 bases, with 11 bases left between them. The CDR3 DNA reads TGCGCCAGCAGCTTGGGGTCACAGAGCAATGAAAAACTGTTTTTT. It is translated as CASSLGSQSNEKLFF.

The genes are TRBV5-1 and TRBJ1-3; the D gene is possibly TRBD1 (5 bases). Germline-derived CDR1 and CDR2 are SGHRS and YFSETQ. The CDR3 is 16 residues long. V was pared by 4 bases and J by 0 bases, with 14 bases between. The CDR3: CASSPTDRTSGNTIYF. Here the CDR3 DNA reads TGCGCCAGCAGCCCCACCGACAGAACCTCTGGAAACACCATATATTTT.

Worth noting for this clone: One junction end does not reproduce the germline sequence, and a read error may be involved. The gene calls are TRBV7-6 and TRBJ2-7; 13 bases fit TRBD2. The length of the CDR3 is 17 residues. Germline V gives CDR1 SGHVS, CDR2 FNYEAQ. The CDR3 DNA is TGTGCCAGCAGCTTAACCAGGACTAGCGGGAGTTCCTTCGAGCAGTACTTC. Encoded protein: CASSLTRTSGSSFEQYF.

This chain connects TRBV19 to TRBJ2-7, with 10 bases aligning to TRBD1. This CDR3 has 13 amino acids. In germline, CDR1 is LNHDA, CDR2 SQIVND (reference sequence). With V trimmed by 6 bases and J by 3 bases, 2 bases remained unmatched. The CDR3 loop reads CASSRDRGYEQYF. The DNA of the CDR3 is TGTGCCAGTAGCCGGGACAGGGGCTACGAGCAGTACTTC. Using reference TRBV19 and TRBJ2-7 for the parts outside the CDR3, the full variable domain is DGGITQSPKYLFRKEGQNVTLSCEQNLNHDAMYWYRQDPGQGLRLIYYSQIVNDFQKGDIAEGYSVSREKKESFPLTVTSAQKNPTAFYLCASSRDRGYEQYFGPGTRLTVT.

The chain couples TRBV2 to TRBJ1-6; TRBD1 matches at 7 bases. The CDR3 has 16 residues. Germline CDR1 reads SNHLY; CDR2 reads FYNNEI. J gave up 4 bases and V 3 bases, and 6 bases lay outside the gene matches. CDR3 sequence: CASSEEGGQYNSPLHF. In DNA, the CDR3 is TGTGCCAGCAGTGAGGAAGGGGGACAGTATAATTCACCCCTCCACTTT.

In its sample, this clone was seen once. The chain has TRBV7-9 and TRBJ1-2; D may be TRBD1 (5 bases). Looked up from germline, CDR1 is SEHNR and CDR2 is FQNEAQ (reference sequence). The CDR3 spans 16 residues. With 5 bases removed from V and 8 bases from J, the gap between germline ends came to 24 bases. This CDR3 is CASSPSTDDPTKGYTF. In DNA, the CDR3 is TGTGCCAGCAGCCCGTCGACAGACGATCCAACTAAAGGCTACACCTTC.

The chain carries TRBV15 and TRBJ1-3, with D unclear. Germline loops: CDR1 LNHNV, CDR2 YYDKDF (reference sequence). With 0 bases removed from V and 2 bases from J, the gap between germline ends came to 8 bases. This CDR3 spans 15 amino acids. The CDR3 nucleotides read TGTGCCACCAGCAGAGATCTCGGAGCTGGAAACACCATATATTTT. Translating it yields CATSRDLGAGNTIYF.

The chain couples TRBV27 to TRBJ1-2; D ambiguous. Germline V gene lookup returns CDR1 MNHEY and CDR2 SMNVEV (reference sequence). The V end was cut by 6 bases, the J end by 0 bases, with 14 bases between. There are 15 residues in the CDR3. In DNA form, the CDR3 reads TGTGCCAGCAGCCCCATGGGCAGTTCTAACTATGGCTACACCTTC. This gives the protein CASSPMGSSNYGYTF.

This chain connects TRBV6-5 to TRBJ2-1; D might be TRBD1 (6 bases). The CDR3 is 14 amino acids. V lost 4 bases and J 2 bases, leaving 9 bases between the germline ends. Per the germline V gene, CDR1 is MNHEY and CDR2 is SVGAGI. The CDR3 DNA follows: TGTGCCAGCAGTTGGGACATCCCCTACAATGAGCAGTTCTTC. This sequence encodes CASSWDIPYNEQFF.

This chain links TRBV5-4 with TRBJ1-3, with D maybe TRBD1 (6 bases). Trimming stripped 3 bases from V and 5 bases from J, with 9 bases between. The CDR3 spans 13 residues. Germline CDR1 reads SGHNT; CDR2 reads YYREEE (reference sequence). The CDR3 DNA is TGTGCCAGCAGCTACCGGGACAGAAACACCATATATTTT. Protein sequence: CASSYRDRNTIYF.

This chain links TRBV5-8 with TRBJ1-2; D is unresolved. CDR1 and CDR2 (germline): SGHTS, YDEGEE. V lost 0 bases to trimming and J lost 1 base, with 7 bases between them. The CDR3 loop spans 14 amino acids. CDR3 amino acids: CASSLVSFNYGYTF. CDR3 nucleotides: TGTGCCAGCAGCTTGGTCAGTTTTAACTATGGCTACACCTTC.

The chain combines TRBV2 with TRBJ2-7; TRBD1 agrees at 8 bases. The germline V gene encodes CDR1 SNHLY and CDR2 FYNNEI. Losses at the gene ends were 8 bases for V and 2 bases for J; bases not matched to a gene: 5. The CDR3 is 13 residues long. The CDR3 DNA reads TGTGCCAGCTTAGACAGGGGAGCCTACGAGCAGTACTTC. Translation: CASLDRGAYEQYF.

The DNA for the CDR3 is TGTGCCAGCCGTTCAGGGAACCTCGTTTATGGCTACACCTTC. Translation gives CASRSGNLVYGYTF. This rearrangement joins TRBV27 to TRBJ1-2; weak D call: TRBD1 (5 bases). The ends were cut back, 8 bases at V and 5 bases at J, with 18 bases in the middle. The CDR3 totals 14 residues. In germline, CDR1 is MNHEY, CDR2 SMNVEV (reference sequence).

The chain employs TRBV5-5 and TRBJ1-4, with 7 bases lining up with TRBD1. The CDR3 runs to 15 residues. Germline V gene sequence: CDR1 SGHKS, CDR2 YYEKEE (reference sequence). Losses at the gene ends were 0 bases for V and 8 bases for J; bases not matched to a gene: 7. For the CDR3, the DNA is TGTGCCAGCAGCTTGGGGCCAGGGGGGTACGAAAAACTGTTTTTT. This codes for CASSLGPGGYEKLFF.

This chain connects TRBV5-6 to TRBJ2-7; TRBD2 matches 10 bases. The germline gives CDR1 SGHDT, CDR2 YYEEEE. With V trimmed by 2 bases and J by 9 bases, 5 bases remained unmatched. The CDR3 length is 13 residues. The CDR3 bases are TGTGCCAGCAGCTTTTCTAGCGGGAGCGGGCAGTACTTC. Translating gives CASSFSSGSGQYF.

As concerns this clone: Other DNA variants within this sample encode the same CDR3. The chain recombines TRBV10-2 with TRBJ1-5; a possible D gene is TRBD1 (5 bases). The germline V gene encodes CDR1 WSHSY and CDR2 SAAADI. V was trimmed by 4 bases and J by 6 bases, leaving 10 bases between them. The CDR3 has 13 amino acids. DNA of the CDR3: TGCGCCAGCAGTGGGGGGGTAGGTCAGCCCCAGCATTTT. It yields the protein CASSGGVGQPQHF.

This chain uses TRBV20-1 with TRBJ1-5, with D perhaps TRBD1 (6 bases). CDR3 size: 13 residues. V was cut by 3 bases and J by 4 bases, with 10 bases left in between. CDR1 is DFQATT and CDR2 is SNEGSKA in the germline V gene (reference sequence). CDR3 protein: CSASYRANQPQHF. The CDR3, as DNA: TGCAGTGCTAGTTACAGGGCGAATCAGCCCCAGCATTTT.

The chain links TRBV5-6 to TRBJ2-7; D is possibly TRBD2 (6 bases). The CDR3 spans 15 residues. The germline V gene has CDR1 SGHDT and CDR2 YYEEEE. V lost 1 base and J 7 bases, leaving 18 bases between the germline ends. CDR3 in amino acids: CASSLRLAPRGEQYF. DNA of the CDR3: TGTGCCAGCAGCTTGAGGCTAGCGCCCCGGGGGGAGCAGTACTTC.

The gene calls are TRBV9 and TRBJ1-5, with D perhaps TRBD1 (5 bases). V was shortened by 2 bases and J by 0 bases, with 9 bases between the two germline ends. The CDR3 runs to 15 residues. Germline assignment: CDR1 SGDLS and CDR2 YYNGEE. CDR3 residues: CASSVRGDSNQPQHF. The CDR3 region has the DNA TGTGCCAGCAGCGTCCGGGGGGATAGCAATCAGCCCCAGCATTTT. The entire variable domain, with the rest obtained from reference TRBV9 and TRBJ1-5, is as follows: DSGVTQTPKHLITATGQRVTLRCSPRSGDLSVYWYQQSLDQGLQFLIQYYNGEERAKGNILERFSAQQFPDLHSELNLSSLELGDSALYFCASSVRGDSNQPQHFGDGTRLSIL.

This chain connects TRBV6-5 to TRBJ1-1; D perhaps matches TRBD1 (6 bases). Trimming removed 9 bases from V and 11 bases from J, with 19 bases in between. This CDR3 spans 12 amino acids. Per the germline V gene, CDR1 is MNHEY and CDR2 is SVGAGI. The CDR3 protein is CASRDIPNGAFF. DNA for the CDR3: TGTGCCAGTCGGGACATCCCAAATGGGGCTTTCTTT.

The genes are TRBV3-1 (or the pseudogene TRBV3-2) and TRBJ1-1, with D unclear. The germline V and J ends were trimmed by 6 bases and 11 bases, with 19 bases remaining between them. The CDR3 is 13 residues long. CDR1 is LGHDT, CDR2 YNNKEL, per germline (reference sequence). CDR3 sequence (DNA): TGTGCCAGCAGAAAGGAGAGGAGGGATCGGGCTTTCTTT. This translates into CASRKERRDRAFF.

This chain connects TRBV27 to TRBJ2-1, with TRBD1 identical over 10 bases. Germline values: CDR1 MNHEY, CDR2 SMNVEV (reference sequence). The CDR3 covers 15 residues. V dropped 5 bases and J dropped 7; count of bases not matched to a gene: 8. This CDR3 reads CASSGTGTGENEQFF. The CDR3 DNA reads TGTGCCAGCAGTGGGACCGGGACAGGGGAGAATGAGCAGTTCTTC.

This chain uses TRBV5-6 with TRBJ2-7; tentatively, D is TRBD1 (5 bases). V lost 1 base and J 3 bases, leaving 14 bases between the germline ends. The CDR3 runs to 15 residues. Germline values: CDR1 SGHDT, CDR2 YYEEEE. The CDR3 loop reads CASSLQGVVVYEQYF. In DNA, the CDR3 is TGTGCCAGCAGCTTGCAGGGCGTTGTCGTCTACGAGCAGTACTTC.

This clone was seen a single time. The gene calls are TRBV10-3 and TRBJ2-3, with TRBD2 as a possible D gene (6 bases). The CDR3 totals 14 residues. Germline values: CDR1 ENHRY, CDR2 SYGVKD. V was cut by 7 bases and J by 1 base, with 12 bases left in between. The CDR3, as DNA: TGTGCCATCAATCCGGGAGTGGGCACAGATACGCAGTATTTT. This sequence encodes CAINPGVGTDTQYF.

The V call is TRBV9, the J call TRBJ2-2; D is perhaps TRBD2 (5 bases). The CDR3 has 14 amino acids. The V gene lost 4 bases and the J gene lost 5 bases, with 12 bases spanning the gap. Germline assignment: CDR1 SGDLS and CDR2 YYNGEE. CDR3 residues: CASSYTTGTGELFF. The CDR3 bases are TGTGCCAGCAGCTATACTACGGGGACCGGGGAGCTGTTTTTT.

V usage is TRBV7-9 and J usage is TRBJ2-5, with D maybe TRBD2 (7 bases). This CDR3 comprises 14 residues. V lost 6 bases, J lost 7 bases, and 18 bases lay in between. Germline CDR1 is SEHNR and CDR2 is FQNEAQ (reference sequence). CDR3 nucleotides: TGTGCCAGCAGGCCAACGGGGGGCCAGGGGACCCAGTACTTC. It translates to CASRPTGGQGTQYF.

The chain joins TRBV18 to TRBJ1-1; D possibly corresponds to TRBD1 (5 bases). V lost 6 bases and J lost 3, with 14 bases in between. CDR1 is KGHSH and CDR2 is LQKENI in the germline V gene. The CDR3 is made up of 14 amino acids. In DNA, the CDR3 is TGTGCCAGCTCCGCAATTGGGGCGGACACTGAAGCTTTCTTT. Translation gives CASSAIGADTEAFF.